The 24 T cell receptor beta chains given below trace back to one sample, sequenced in a study of CXCR3-negative and CXCR3-positive naive CD8 T cells. Whole-study findings and limits: CXCR3-positive naive cells had more hydrophobic TRB CDR3s than CXCR3-negative naive cells.

The TRB libraries of cDNA were built by UMI-labeled 5' RACE. One entry per CDR3 protein, without DNA, is what TCRdb gives after re-calling the 5' RACE reads. In total, the table holds about 150,000 distinct CDR3 sequences. These receptors have no known antigen. The sample was naive CXCR3+ CD8+ T cells from blood. As to subset: CD45RO-CCR7+CD27+CD95- naive CD8+ T cells expressing CXCR3 (TNR3+). These receptor sequences come from a human donor in good health. Some clones in this sample may be carry-over from other donors' samples.

The chain joins TRBV4-3 to TRBJ2-7; TCRdb outputs TRBD2, but without DNA this stays unchecked. The CDR3 is 15 residues long. Germline V CDR1 and CDR2: LGHNA, YSLEER. This chain's CDR3 is CASSQGTSGVYEQYF.

V gene TRBV6-5 combines with J gene TRBJ2-6; TCRdb's D call of TRBD1 is untestable without DNA. Germline V CDR1 and CDR2: MNHEY, SVGAGI. The CDR3 has 15 residues. The CDR3 spells CASSYRGPGANVLTF.

This chain joins TRBV14 and TRBJ1-5; TCRdb returns TRBD1, unconfirmable since there is no DNA. Germline V gene data show CDR1 as SGHDN and CDR2 as FVKESK. This CDR3 has 15 residues. The CDR3 sequence is CASSQGADHGQPQHF.

The V call is TRBV10-2, the J call TRBJ2-1; the TCRdb D gene call, TRBD2, has no DNA to confirm it. The CDR3 has 12 amino acids. Germline CDR1 WSHSY, CDR2 SAAADI. The CDR3 sequence is CASSGGYNEQFF.

This chain connects TRBV7-2 to TRBJ2-7. The CDR3 is 13 amino acids. Germline V gene sequence: CDR1 SGHTA, CDR2 FQGNSA. CDR3 in amino acids: CASSQLQFYEQYF.

The chain employs TRBV29-1 and TRBJ2-2; TCRdb outputs TRBD2, but without DNA this stays unchecked. The CDR3 is 14 residues long. In germline, CDR1 is SQVTM, CDR2 ANQGSEA. The CDR3 is CSVLAALNTGELFF.

V and J are TRBV29-1 and TRBJ1-1. CDR1 SQVTM and CDR2 ANQGSEA come from the germline V gene. The CDR3 is made up of 11 amino acids. CDR3: CSVLSITEAFF.

The rearrangement joins TRBV9 to TRBJ1-1; TCRdb's D call, TRBD1, is unchecked because there is no DNA. The CDR3 is made up of 14 amino acids. Per the germline V gene, CDR1 is SGDLS and CDR2 is YYNGEE. CDR3 sequence reads: CASSPDRGLTEAFF.

V usage is TRBV20-1 and J usage is TRBJ2-5; checking the TCRdb D call of TRBD1 is not possible without DNA. The CDR3 runs 14 residues. CDR1 and CDR2 (germline): DFQATT, SNEGSKA (reference sequence). The CDR3 here is CSARGGTVTETQYF.

The chain has TRBV4-3 and TRBJ2-7; TCRdb's D call, TRBD2, is unchecked because there is no DNA. The CDR3 sequence is 16 residues long. Germline V lookup: CDR1 LGHNA, CDR2 YSLEER. CDR3 loop: CASSQERGDSSYEQYF.

This chain connects TRBV29-1 to TRBJ1-1. The length of the CDR3 is 11 residues. Germline V gives CDR1 SQVTM, CDR2 ANQGSEA. The CDR3: CSVEDSAEAFF.

This chain links TRBV4-1 with TRBJ2-7. The CDR3 extends over 15 amino acids. Germline V gene data show CDR1 as MGHRA and CDR2 as YSYEKL. The CDR3: CASSQAQIPRAEQYF.

This chain joins TRBV11-3 and TRBJ1-2; TCRdb outputs TRBD1, but without DNA this stays unchecked. Germline CDR1 is SGHNT and CDR2 is YENEEA. The CDR3 totals 18 residues. CDR3 in amino acids: CASSLPTTGRRQDYGYTF.

The chain employs TRBV6-4 and TRBJ1-6. The CDR3 contains 15 residues. CDR1 and CDR2 (germline): MRHNA, SNTAGT. Here the CDR3 reads CASSDRDGDNSPLHF.

V is TRBV13 and J is TRBJ2-1; TCRdb's D gene call, TRBD2, goes unchecked for lack of DNA. CDR1 is PRHDT and CDR2 is FYEKMQ in the germline V gene (reference sequence). The CDR3 extends over 14 amino acids. The CDR3 protein is CASSLGTSMREQFF.

The chain employs TRBV29-1 and TRBJ1-1; the D gene TCRdb calls, TRBD1, cannot be checked with no DNA. CDR3 size: 13 residues. Germline-derived CDR1 and CDR2 are SQVTM and ANQGSEA. CDR3 loop: CSVARGGDTEAFF.

The chain employs TRBV6-2 or TRBV6-3 and TRBJ2-7; TCRdb proposes TRBD1, but this gene call is untestable without DNA. Germline CDR1 and CDR2: MNHEY and SVGEGT. The CDR3 extends over 14 amino acids. CDR3 protein: CASSYLGATYEQYF.

The rearrangement uses TRBV5-1 and TRBJ2-7; TCRdb proposes TRBD1, but this gene call is untestable without DNA. Germline CDR1 and CDR2: SGHRS and YFSETQ. CDR3 length: 17 residues. The CDR3 sequence is CASSYNPGTELPYEQYF.

The V and J genes are TRBV27 and TRBJ2-7; the D call of TRBD1 rests on TCRdb alone, since no DNA is present to check it. In germline, CDR1 is MNHEY, CDR2 SMNVEV (reference sequence). The CDR3 contains 14 residues. The CDR3 sequence: CASSWGGPPREQYF.

The rearrangement links TRBV7-8 to TRBJ1-4. The germline CDR1 and CDR2 sequences are SGHVS and FQNEAQ. The CDR3 is 15 residues long. The CDR3 spells CASSLEWATNEKLFF.

This chain's CDR3 is CASSTYLGTETDTQYF. The rearrangement joins TRBV27 to TRBJ2-3; as DNA is missing, the TRBD2 call by TCRdb cannot be tested. The germline V gene has CDR1 MNHEY and CDR2 SMNVEV (reference sequence). This CDR3 has 16 amino acids.

The V call is TRBV6-5, the J call TRBJ2-1. CDR3 length: 11 amino acids. The V gene's germline CDR1 is MNHEY and CDR2 SVGAGI. CDR3 region: CASAQGNEQFF.

V gene TRBV6-6 combines with J gene TRBJ1-5. The CDR3 is 13 residues long. Per germline, CDR1 MNHNY and CDR2 SVGAGI (reference sequence). The CDR3 spells CASSYTAVQPQHF.

The rearrangement uses TRBV12-3 or TRBV12-4 and TRBJ2-5; lacking DNA, the TRBD2 call made by TCRdb goes unchecked. The CDR3 runs 16 residues. The CDR3 loop is CASSFGRGGEQETQYF.